This TCR beta chain was identified during a study of beta chain features in type 1 diabetes. As every portion of the isolated RNA was reverse transcribed, the sequencing read expressed TCRB transcripts. Method: immunoSEQ multiplex PCR; TCRdb's copy keeps in-frame clones and lacks some. The sample has 550,000 to 850,000 clones, under 15% seen once; the top ten hold about 0.02%. Via the markers CD45RO/CCR7/CD25/CD127/CD95/CD27, stem cell-like memory, regulatory, central memory and naive CD4+ cells were sorted. Whole-study results and caveats: All four CD4+ subsets of Type 1 diabetes patients contained TCRB CDR3s that were moderately but significantly shorter.

This clone has only a few counts. The antigen is unknown. The CDR3 is 16 amino acids. Germline CDR1 is MNHEY and CDR2 is SMNVEV (reference sequence). V was shortened by 7 bases and J by 0 bases, with 16 bases between the two germline ends. The sample comprised naive CD4+ T cells from blood. This receptor was identified in a man in his late teens or twenties with type 1 diabetes. This chain connects TRBV27 to TRBJ2-4; possibly TRBD1 or TRBD2 for D (5 bases each). This CDR3 reads CASTRLGVEAKNIQYF. The CDR3 nucleotides read TGTGCCAGCACACGTTTGGGGGTGGAAGCCAAAAACATTCAGTACTTC.